This TCR beta chain was identified during a study of regulatory T cells in long-lasting Graves disease. Findings and caveats of the study: Since the sample size was small, accuracy may have been reduced.

The time point is: newly diagnosed GD, antithyroid drugs for less than 3 months. Construction of the TCR library relied on RNA isolated from PBMCs. CDR3-region Arm-PCR and iRepertoire HTBI primers produced the TCR beta libraries. TCRdb reanalysed the multiplex PCR reads using MiXCR and keeps one entry per CDR3 protein. The sample lists hundreds of thousands of distinct CDR3 sequences, over 15% occurring once. Germline V lookup: CDR1 SGHRS, CDR2 YFSETQ. Deletions cut 4 bases from V and 0 bases from J, with 16 bases between. The CDR3 runs to 16 residues. This clonotype has only a few counts. Its antigen is currently unknown. In addition, the sample was reused for a study of T cells in Graves' hyperthyroidism and ophthalmopathy. That work states: Stable Graves' hyperthyroidism denoted no ophthalmopathy progression over 18 months. With the HTBI primer set, the TCR CDR3 went through a first round of RT-PCR. Blood samples included most of the expanded thyroid clonotypes exceeding 0.001.

The receptor comes from a man aged 40-49 years with Graves disease. This specimen was peripheral blood mononuclear cells (PBMCs), taken at new diagnosis, from a patient treated with antithyroid drugs. This chain connects TRBV5-1 to TRBJ1-1, with D possibly TRBD1 on 6 matching bases. The CDR3 nucleotides read TGCGCCAGCAGCGTAGGGCTACGGGACATGAACACTGAAGCTTTCTTT. Protein product: CASSVGLRDMNTEAFF.